Presented here are 18 T cell receptor beta chains from one specimen sequenced in a study of shared clonotypes between healthy human individuals. TCRdb's table, derived via immunoSEQ multiplex PCR, lists solely in-frame clones and lacks some. The table includes about 600,000 clones, 97% detected once. Sample: naive CD4+ T cells sorted from blood. Subset of the sample: CD45RA+ positively selected. These receptors were obtained from a woman in her thirties in good health.

The rearrangement uses TRBV5-5 and TRBJ2-7; 13 bases align to TRBD2. The J segment lost 6 bases and the V segment lost 5 bases, leaving 8 bases of the junction unmatched. From germline, CDR1 is SGHKS and CDR2 YYEKEE (reference sequence). The CDR3 has 15 amino acids. This CDR3 is CASRRGLAGRGEQYF. For the CDR3, the DNA is TGTGCCAGCAGAAGGGGACTAGCGGGAAGGGGCGAGCAGTACTTC.

V and J are TRBV28 and TRBJ2-7; D remains unclear. Germline V CDR1 and CDR2: MDHEN, SYDVKM. V was clipped by 8 bases and J by 4 bases, with 12 bases between them. The CDR3 length is 12 residues. The CDR3 protein is CASGLKPYEQYF. DNA for the CDR3: TGTGCCAGCGGCCTAAAGCCGTACGAGCAGTACTTC.

The sample holds one count of this clone. The CDR3 nucleotides are TGTGCCAGCAGCGTAGGGCTAGTAGCGGGTAAACAAGAGACCCAGTACTTC. Amino acid sequence: CASSVGLVAGKQETQYF. V is TRBV9 and J is TRBJ2-5; 7 bases align to TRBD2. The CDR3 spans 17 residues. Germline V gene sequence: CDR1 SGDLS, CDR2 YYNGEE. J lost 2 bases, V lost 0 bases, and 10 bases had no gene match.

The V gene is TRBV6-1, the J gene TRBJ1-1, with 7 bases matching TRBD1. The V and J ends lost 4 bases and 1 base, in that order; junction bases with no gene match: 12. The germline V gene encodes CDR1 MNHNS and CDR2 SASEGT. This CDR3 has 17 residues. Written as DNA, the CDR3 is TGTGCCAGCAGTGGAATCCACAGGGGCCGTGGGAACACTGAAGCTTTCTTT. It yields the protein CASSGIHRGRGNTEAFF.

The chain joins TRBV6-5 to TRBJ2-7; weak D call: TRBD2 (5 bases). CDR1 MNHEY and CDR2 SVGAGI come from the germline V gene. Between the trimmed V and J ends, which lost 6 bases and 5 bases, there was a span of 14 bases. The CDR3 loop spans 13 amino acids. The CDR3 bases are TGTGCCAGCAGGCCCCGGGAAACCCACGAGCAGTACTTC. Its translation is CASRPRETHEQYF.

This chain uses TRBV19 with TRBJ2-1, with D possibly being TRBD1 (5 bases). The CDR3 is 14 residues long. V lost 7 bases, J lost 4 bases, and 14 bases lay in between. Germline assignment: CDR1 LNHDA and CDR2 SQIVND (reference sequence). The CDR3 sequence: CASNVLGVYNEQFF. The CDR3 DNA reads TGTGCCAGTAACGTGCTAGGGGTTTACAATGAGCAGTTCTTC.

The rearrangement joins TRBV6-5 to TRBJ2-5; 9 bases are shared with TRBD2. V lost 3 bases, J lost 5 bases, and 4 bases stayed unmatched. Germline V CDR1 and CDR2: MNHEY, SVGAGI. CDR3 size: 14 residues. The CDR3 protein is CASSYGTSLETQYF. The CDR3 coding sequence is TGTGCCAGCAGTTATGGGACTAGCCTGGAGACCCAGTACTTC.

This chain joins TRBV11-2 and TRBJ2-3; either TRBD1 or TRBD2 may fit D (5 bases each). Germline CDR1 SGHAT, CDR2 FQNNGV. The CDR3 extends over 12 amino acids. Trimming pared 0 bases from V and 12 bases from J, leaving 10 bases between. DNA of the CDR3: TGTGCCAGCAGCTTAGAGGGACCCCGTCAGTATTTT. Protein: CASSLEGPRQYF.

This rearrangement joins TRBV19 to TRBJ2-5; D gene ambiguous. Looked up from germline, CDR1 is LNHDA and CDR2 is SQIVND (reference sequence). CDR3 length: 14 residues. V lost 4 bases, J lost 4 bases, and 13 bases lay in between. CDR3 DNA sequence: TGTGCCAGTAGTAGACGGCATAACGGAGAGACCCAGTACTTC. It codes for CASSRRHNGETQYF.

V and J are TRBV30 and TRBJ1-3, with D tentatively TRBD1 (6 bases). The CDR3 length is 13 residues. Germline-derived CDR1 and CDR2 are GTSNPN and SVGIG (reference sequence). Trimming removed 4 bases from V and 2 bases from J, with 9 bases in between. The CDR3 nucleotides are TGTGCCTGGATACAGGGTGCTGGAAACACCATATATTTT. It specifies CAWIQGAGNTIYF.

The gene calls are TRBV5-1 and TRBJ2-7, with D perhaps assigned TRBD1 or TRBD2 (6 bases each). The germline CDR1 and CDR2 sequences are SGHRS and YFSETQ. The ends were cut back, 2 bases at V and 5 bases at J, with 17 bases in the middle. This CDR3 spans 15 amino acids. DNA for the CDR3: TGCGCCAGCAGCTTACAACTTCCGGGGGCGGACGAGCAGTACTTC. It yields the protein CASSLQLPGADEQYF.

The count of this clone is one. J is TRBJ2-1 and V is TRBV2, with 10 bases matching TRBD1. Trimming removed 4 bases from V and 9 bases from J; junction bases left unmatched: 15. The CDR3 totals 17 residues. Per germline, CDR1 SNHLY and CDR2 FYNNEI. This CDR3 reads CASSVMDRGWLNTEQFF. The CDR3 DNA sequence: TGTGCCAGCAGTGTGATGGACAGGGGGTGGCTAAACACTGAGCAGTTCTTC.

This chain joins TRBV2 and TRBJ2-3, with 8 bases identical to TRBD2. Trimming took 1 base from V and 2 from J; bases not matched to a gene: 5. CDR1 and CDR2 (germline): SNHLY, FYNNEI. CDR3 length: 16 residues. CDR3 coding DNA: TGTGCCAGCAGTGAAGAACTAGCGGTAAACACAGATACGCAGTATTTT. It yields the protein CASSEELAVNTDTQYF.

About this clone itself: The same CDR3 arises from other DNA sequences in this sample as well. The V and J genes are TRBV2 and TRBJ2-2, with D perhaps TRBD1 (6 bases). The CDR3 covers 15 residues. Trimming removed 7 bases from V and 4 bases from J, with 16 bases in between. CDR1 SNHLY and CDR2 FYNNEI come from the germline V gene. The CDR3 DNA reads as TGTGCCAGCAAGAGGCAGGGGTCGGGCACCGGGGAGCTGTTTTTT. Translation gives CASKRQGSGTGELFF. The entire variable domain, with the rest obtained from reference TRBV2 and TRBJ2-2, is as follows: EPEVTQTPSHQVTQMGQEVILRCVPISNHLYFYWYRQILGQKVEFLVSFYNNEISEKSEIFDDQFSVERPDGSNFTLKIRSTKLEDSAMYFCASKRQGSGTGELFFGEGSRLTVL.

V and J are TRBV5-1 and TRBJ2-4; possibly TRBD2 for D (5 bases). Per the germline V gene, CDR1 is SGHRS and CDR2 is YFSETQ. Between the trimmed V and J ends, which lost 0 bases and 6 bases, there was a span of 16 bases. CDR3 length: 16 amino acids. CDR3 DNA sequence: TGCGCCAGCAGCTTGGTCCTACGGAGGTATACAAACATTCAGTACTTC. This sequence encodes CASSLVLRRYTNIQYF.

This chain's CDR3 is CASSLTHTTVGYTF. CDR3 DNA sequence: TGTGCCAGCAGTTTAACCCACACGACAGTTGGCTACACCTTC. The chain links TRBV28 to TRBJ1-2; TRBD1 might be the D (5 bases). The germline gives CDR1 MDHEN, CDR2 SYDVKM. The CDR3 is made up of 14 amino acids. Trimming shortened V by 2 bases and J by 7 bases, and 14 bases separated the two germline ends.

CDR3 bases: TGTGCCAGCAGTGAAAGATGGGGTCTAGCGGAGGAATACAATGAGCAGTTCTTC. It encodes CASSERWGLAEEYNEQFF. This sequence joins TRBV2 and TRBJ2-1; the match to TRBD2 covers 7 bases. CDR3 length equals 18 residues. V dropped 2 bases and J dropped 4; count of bases not matched to a gene: 14. Germline lookup yields CDR1 SNHLY and CDR2 FYNNEI.

The chain carries TRBV7-6 and TRBJ2-2; perhaps TRBD2 as D (6 bases). Per germline, CDR1 SGHVS and CDR2 FNYEAQ. This CDR3 comprises 16 residues. The V end was cut by 0 bases, the J end by 5 bases, with 13 bases between. CDR3 DNA sequence: TGTGCCAGCAGCTTAGCGTTGACTAGACAGACCGGGGAGCTGTTTTTT. Residues: CASSLALTRQTGELFF.